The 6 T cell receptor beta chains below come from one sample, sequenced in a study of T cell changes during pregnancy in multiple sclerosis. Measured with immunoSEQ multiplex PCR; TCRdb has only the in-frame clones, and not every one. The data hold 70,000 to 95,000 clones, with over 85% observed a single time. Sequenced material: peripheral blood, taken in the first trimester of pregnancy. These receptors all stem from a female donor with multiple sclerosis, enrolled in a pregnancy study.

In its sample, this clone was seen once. The CDR3 loop is CASSQIVFRTDTQYF. As DNA, the CDR3 is TGCGCCAGCAGCCAAATCGTGTTCCGCACAGATACGCAGTATTTT. The chain carries TRBV4-1 and TRBJ2-3; D unclear. The CDR3 covers 15 residues. Germline V gene data show CDR1 as MGHRA and CDR2 as YSYEKL. V lost 2 bases and J lost 1, with 10 bases in between.

The DNA of the CDR3 is TGTGCCAGCAGATTAGGGACAGCGAACAATCAGCCCCAGCATTTT. This sequence encodes CASRLGTANNQPQHF. V and J are TRBV2 and TRBJ1-5; TRBD1 aligns across 7 bases. This CDR3 contains 15 residues. Germline-derived CDR1 and CDR2 are SNHLY and FYNNEI. V shed 6 bases, J shed 3 bases, and the junction held 8 bases outside the gene matches. Full variable domain (missing parts from reference TRBV2 and TRBJ1-5): EPEVTQTPSHQVTQMGQEVILRCVPISNHLYFYWYRQILGQKVEFLVSFYNNEISEKSEIFDDQFSVERPDGSNFTLKIRSTKLEDSAMYFCASRLGTANNQPQHFGDGTRLSIL.

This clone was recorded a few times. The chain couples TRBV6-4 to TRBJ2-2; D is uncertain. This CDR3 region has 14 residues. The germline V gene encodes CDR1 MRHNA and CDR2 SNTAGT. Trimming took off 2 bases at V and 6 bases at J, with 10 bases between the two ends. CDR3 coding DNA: TGTGCCAGCAGTGACACACTTCAGGCCGGGGAGCTGTTTTTT. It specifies CASSDTLQAGELFF.

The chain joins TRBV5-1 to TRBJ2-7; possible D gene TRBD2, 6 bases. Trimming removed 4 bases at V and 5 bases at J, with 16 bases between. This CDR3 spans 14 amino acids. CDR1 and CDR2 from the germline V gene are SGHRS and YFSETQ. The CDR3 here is CASSPGTPPHEQYF. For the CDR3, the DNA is TGCGCCAGCAGCCCGGGGACTCCCCCACACGAGCAGTACTTC.

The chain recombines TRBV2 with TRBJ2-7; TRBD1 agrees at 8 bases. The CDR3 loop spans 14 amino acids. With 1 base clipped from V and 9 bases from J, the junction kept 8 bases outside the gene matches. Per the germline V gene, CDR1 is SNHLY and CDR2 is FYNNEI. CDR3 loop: CASSEGAGGLVQYF. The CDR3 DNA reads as TGTGCCAGCAGTGAAGGGGCAGGGGGCTTGGTGCAGTACTTC.

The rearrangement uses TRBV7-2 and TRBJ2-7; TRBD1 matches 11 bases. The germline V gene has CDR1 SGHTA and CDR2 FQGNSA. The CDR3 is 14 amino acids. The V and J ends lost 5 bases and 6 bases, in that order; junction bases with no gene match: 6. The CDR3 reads CASSAGTGGSEQYF. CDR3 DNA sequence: TGTGCCAGCAGCGCCGGGACAGGGGGATCCGAGCAGTACTTC. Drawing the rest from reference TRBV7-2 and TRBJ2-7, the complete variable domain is GAGVSQSPSNKVTEKGKDVELRCDPISGHTALYWYRQSLGQGLEFLIYFQGNSAPDKSGLPSDRFSAERTGGSVSTLTIQRTQQEDSAVYLCASSAGTGGSEQYFGPGTRLTVT.